Each of the 17 T cell receptor beta chains below was sequenced from the same sample in a study of lymphopenia after photon versus proton radiotherapy. The method was immunoSEQ multiplex PCR; TCRdb's version includes in-frame clones alone and lacks a portion of them. The table has 35,000 to 45,000 clones, about 85% seen once. Sample: peripheral blood, taken from a patient treated with proton-based radiotherapy. All receptors come from a woman in her 70s with pancreatic cancer.

The chain combines TRBV11-3 with TRBJ2-1; weak D call: TRBD2 (5 bases). This CDR3 spans 14 amino acids. CDR1 and CDR2 (germline): SGHNT, YENEEA. V was shortened by 10 bases and J by 3 bases, with 16 bases between the two germline ends. DNA of the CDR3: TGTGCCATCCAGGTTTCAGACTACTACAATGAGCAGTTCTTC. Protein sequence: CAIQVSDYYNEQFF.

The gene calls are TRBV28 and TRBJ1-2; no reliable D call. The CDR3 loop spans 12 amino acids. V lost 6 bases to trimming and J lost 4 bases, with 9 bases between them. CDR1 MDHEN and CDR2 SYDVKM come from the germline V gene. CDR3 bases: TGTGCCAGCAGGGAAGGTGGCTATGGCTACACCTTC. Amino acids: CASREGGYGYTF.

This clone appeared once. The rearrangement joins TRBV11-2 to TRBJ1-5; 8 bases align to TRBD1. V trimming: 0 bases; J trimming: 6 bases; junction bases outside the gene matches: 4. The CDR3 totals 15 residues. Germline V lookup: CDR1 SGHAT, CDR2 FQNNGV. The DNA for the CDR3 is TGTGCCAGCAGCTTAGAACCAGGGGGCCGTCAGCCCCAGCATTTT. Translated, it gives CASSLEPGGRQPQHF.

This chain links TRBV7-2 with TRBJ2-1; the D call may be TRBD1 or TRBD2 (5 bases each). With 5 bases removed from V and 8 bases from J, the gap between germline ends came to 22 bases. CDR1 is SGHTA and CDR2 is FQGNSA in the germline V gene. This CDR3 has 16 amino acids. CDR3 nucleotides: TGTGCCAGCAGCCGGATTCGGGACGGGTATACAGATGAGCAGTTCTTC. Encoded protein: CASSRIRDGYTDEQFF.

V usage is TRBV5-6 and J usage is TRBJ2-7; 7 positions agree with TRBD1. The CDR3 has 14 residues. V was clipped by 2 bases and J by 1 base; unmatched bases: 3. Germline-derived CDR1 and CDR2 are SGHDT and YYEEEE. The chain's CDR3 is CASSLGGPSYEQYF. CDR3 coding DNA: TGTGCCAGCAGCTTAGGGGGCCCGTCCTACGAGCAGTACTTC.

Here the CDR3 reads CASSQPGQGIIRQYF. CDR3 nucleotides: TGTGCCAGCAGCCAGCCGGGACAGGGTATAATACGGCAGTACTTC. The chain is built from TRBV6-5 and TRBJ2-7; 9 bases match TRBD1. The CDR3 is 15 residues long. Trimming removed 6 bases from V and 9 bases from J; junction bases left unmatched: 15. Germline V lookup: CDR1 MNHEY, CDR2 SVGAGI.

V usage is TRBV10-3 and J usage is TRBJ2-1; 11 bases fit TRBD2. The V gene end was trimmed by 8 bases and the J gene end by 1 base; junction bases not matched to a gene: 7. The CDR3 runs 16 residues. Germline CDR1 reads ENHRY; CDR2 reads SYGVKD. The chain's CDR3 is CAISSGRTGSYNEQFF. The DNA of the CDR3 is TGTGCCATCTCTAGCGGGAGGACTGGGTCCTACAATGAGCAGTTCTTC.

The rearrangement uses TRBV4-2 and TRBJ2-7; TRBD2 aligns across 11 bases. Germline V CDR1 and CDR2: LGHNA, YNFKEQ. CDR3 length: 17 amino acids. V gave up 4 bases and J gave up 0 bases; unmatched junction bases: 8. CDR3 coding DNA: TGTGCCAGCAGCCTAACTTTAGCGGGGGGGGCCTCCTACGAGCAGTACTTC. Translating gives CASSLTLAGGASYEQYF.

J is TRBJ1-1 and V is TRBV5-1; a weak D match, TRBD1 (6 bases). V was trimmed by 4 bases and J by 6 bases, leaving 16 bases between them. The CDR3 consists of 14 residues. CDR1 and CDR2 from the germline V gene are SGHRS and YFSETQ. The CDR3 sequence is CASSLSGGTPEAFF. The CDR3 nucleotides read TGCGCCAGCAGCCTGTCGGGGGGGACACCTGAAGCTTTCTTT.

The V gene is TRBV19, the J gene TRBJ2-2; D possibly matches TRBD1 or TRBD2 (5 bases each). The CDR3 consists of 16 residues. The V end was cut by 3 bases, the J end by 5 bases, with 16 bases between. The germline CDR1 and CDR2 sequences are LNHDA and SQIVND (reference sequence). CDR3 residues: CASSIVSRGVTGELFF. The CDR3 DNA reads as TGTGCCAGTAGTATCGTCAGTAGGGGAGTAACCGGGGAGCTGTTTTTT.

This clone was detected once. The gene calls are TRBV4-3 and TRBJ1-1; D not resolved. The CDR3 has 16 residues. Per the germline V gene, CDR1 is LGHNA and CDR2 is YSLEER. Trimming left V 4 bases short and J 0 bases short, with 15 bases between. The CDR3 DNA is TGCGCCAGCAGCCCCCGGGCCGATTTGGTGAACACTGAAGCTTTCTTT. It is translated as CASSPRADLVNTEAFF.

This chain joins TRBV5-1 and TRBJ2-1; D is unclear. Trimming took off 0 bases at V and 8 bases at J, with 9 bases between the two ends. The V gene's germline CDR1 is SGHRS and CDR2 YFSETQ. This CDR3 has 13 residues. Here the CDR3 reads CASSLVSRDEQFF. The DNA of the CDR3 is TGCGCCAGCAGCTTGGTTAGCCGGGATGAGCAGTTCTTC.

This chain joins TRBV5-1 and TRBJ2-7; possibly TRBD2 for D (6 bases). From germline, CDR1 is SGHRS and CDR2 YFSETQ. The CDR3 runs to 13 residues. Between the trimmed V and J ends, which lost 4 bases and 2 bases, there was a span of 10 bases. CDR3 residues: CASSLLAAYEQYF. The DNA for the CDR3 is TGCGCCAGCAGCCTACTAGCTGCCTACGAGCAGTACTTC.

This clone was seen only once. The J gene is TRBJ2-3, the V gene TRBV7-9; TRBD2 agrees at 13 bases. J gave up 4 bases and V 3 bases, and 4 bases lay outside the gene matches. Germline V CDR1 and CDR2: SEHNR, FQNEAQ (reference sequence). The CDR3 is 16 amino acids. CDR3 residues: CASSFSGLAGADTQYF. The CDR3 bases are TGTGCCAGCAGCTTCAGTGGACTAGCGGGAGCAGATACGCAGTATTTT.

This clone was seen a few times. This rearrangement joins TRBV6-1 to TRBJ2-1; 9 bases are a match to TRBD1. The CDR3 consists of 16 residues. The J segment lost 5 bases and the V segment lost 4 bases, leaving 9 bases of the junction unmatched. The germline V gene has CDR1 MNHNS and CDR2 SASEGT. The CDR3 DNA reads TGTGCCAGCAGTGCCTCCATCCGGGACAGGGACAATGAGCAGTTCTTC. Protein sequence: CASSASIRDRDNEQFF.

This clone was counted a few times. The chain uses TRBV11-3 and TRBJ1-3, with 8 bases identical to TRBD1. Per germline, CDR1 SGHNT and CDR2 YENEEA. This CDR3 comprises 16 residues. Trimming took 0 bases from V and 3 from J; bases not matched to a gene: 4. The chain's CDR3 is CASSLDAGGIGNTIYF. The DNA of the CDR3 is TGTGCCAGCAGCTTAGATGCAGGGGGCATTGGAAACACCATATATTTT.

The chain has TRBV7-9 and TRBJ2-3, with D unresolved. V was pared by 5 bases and J by 0 bases, with 15 bases between. The germline V gene has CDR1 SEHNR and CDR2 FQNEAQ (reference sequence). The CDR3 consists of 16 residues. The chain's CDR3 is CASSQAQTTSTDTQYF. The CDR3 nucleotides are TGTGCCAGCAGCCAAGCCCAGACCACTAGCACAGATACGCAGTATTTT.